This T cell receptor beta chain appears in the sequencing data of a study of blood T cell repertoires in COVID-19. Turning to the study itself: T cells, B-cell-depleted T cells, or PBMCs provided the cDNA or gDNA that served as material.

The authors' processing: It was from reference gene primer amplification that nucleated cell counts were estimated. Repertoires were generated with immunoSEQ multiplex PCR, while TCRdb's copy carries only in-frame clones and drops some. From that table come the V and J calls and clone size; the DNA was used to work out D and trimming. The table lists about 390,000 clones, 80% to 90% of them singletons. Seattle-derived patients entered the study during active infection and were followed longitudinally. Trimming took 6 bases from V and 10 from J, leaving 16 bases between them. This CDR3 has 14 amino acids. Germline CDR1 MNHEY, CDR2 SVGAGI.

The sequence came from a woman aged 60-70 years with COVID-19, enrolled during active disease. V and J are TRBV6-5 and TRBJ1-6; the D is unclear. The specimen sequenced was peripheral blood. The CDR3 here is CASRLPGRESPLHF. CDR3 DNA: TGTGCCAGCAGGTTACCGGGTCGGGAATCACCCCTCCACTTT.